The 24 T cell receptor beta chains in this list originate from one sample, sequenced in a study of cytomegalovirus exposure and HLA in healthy donors. Sequencing used immunoSEQ multiplex PCR; TCRdb keeps in-frame clones, though not all of them. The sample carries 100,000 to 150,000 clones, around 95% recorded once. The sequenced sample was PBMCs. These TCRs come from a man aged 18 to 30 in good health and CMV-seronegative.

This clone was counted a single time. The CDR3 nucleotides read TGTGCCAGCAGCTTAGGGAGGGGACTAGCGAGGTACGAGCAGTACTTC. It is translated as CASSLGRGLARYEQYF. The chain joins TRBV11-2 to TRBJ2-7, with 10 bases lining up with TRBD2. The junction had 7 bases not matched to a gene; V was cut back by 1 base and J by 4 bases. The germline V gene encodes CDR1 SGHAT and CDR2 FQNNGV. This CDR3 comprises 16 residues.

The chain carries TRBV5-1 and TRBJ2-3; 8 bases match TRBD2. CDR3 length: 12 residues. CDR1 and CDR2 from the germline V gene are SGHRS and YFSETQ. V dropped 0 bases and J dropped 13; count of bases not matched to a gene: 4. CDR3 nucleotide sequence: TGCGCCAGCAGCTTGGGGGGACTAGGGGAGTATTTT. This gives the protein CASSLGGLGEYF. The complete variable domain, with remaining parts taken from reference TRBV5-1 and TRBJ2-3, reads KAGVTQTPRYLIKTRGQQVTLSCSPISGHRSVSWYQQTPGQGLQFLFEYFSETQRNKGNFPGRFSGRQFSNSRSEMNVSTLELGDSALYLCASSLGGLGEYFGPGTRLTVL.

The rearrangement links TRBV7-9 to TRBJ1-2, with 8 bases that match TRBD1. Germline CDR1 is SEHNR and CDR2 is FQNEAQ (reference sequence). With V trimmed by 4 bases and J by 0 bases, 7 bases remained unmatched. The CDR3 is 16 residues long. The CDR3 is CASSWTGTGPNYGYTF. The CDR3 region has the DNA TGTGCCAGCAGCTGGACCGGGACAGGCCCTAACTATGGCTACACCTTC.

This chain uses TRBV2 with TRBJ2-1; 14 bases agree with TRBD2. Germline loops: CDR1 SNHLY, CDR2 FYNNEI. Trimming at V came to 5 bases and at J to 7 bases, leaving 10 bases not matched to a gene. This CDR3 region has 17 residues. In DNA form, the CDR3 reads TGTGCCAGCAGTTCTACGCCGGGGACTAGCGGGAGTAATGAGCAGTTCTTC. This codes for CASSSTPGTSGSNEQFF.

V gene TRBV2 combines with J gene TRBJ2-4, with D perhaps TRBD2 (6 bases). The germline gives CDR1 SNHLY, CDR2 FYNNEI. V was pared by 3 bases and J by 4 bases, with 19 bases between. The CDR3 has 17 amino acids. CDR3 coding DNA: TGTGCCAGCAGTGATGGGGTTAGTCGGGGGAATAAAAACATTCAGTACTTC. Its protein product is CASSDGVSRGNKNIQYF.

CDR3 loop: CASSLSGLAGSRQFF. The CDR3 DNA reads TGTGCCAGCAGCTTAAGTGGACTAGCGGGGTCTAGGCAGTTCTTC. The gene calls are TRBV7-3 and TRBJ2-1, with 12 bases identical to TRBD2. V trimming: 1 base; J trimming: 12 bases; junction bases outside the gene matches: 7. Per germline, CDR1 SGHTA and CDR2 FQGTGA. This CDR3 region has 15 residues.

CDR3 bases: TGTGCCAGCAGCGGGGCGGGAAGCTCCTACAATGAGCAGTTCTTC. This translates into CASSGAGSSYNEQFF. The chain combines TRBV5-4 with TRBJ2-1; D possibly corresponds to TRBD2 (6 bases). Germline V gene sequence: CDR1 SGHNT, CDR2 YYREEE (reference sequence). The CDR3 covers 15 residues. V lost 4 bases and J lost 0, with 11 bases in between.

This rearrangement joins TRBV7-9 to TRBJ2-7, with TRBD1 identical over 9 bases. The CDR3 extends over 13 amino acids. Germline V CDR1 and CDR2: SEHNR, FQNEAQ (reference sequence). Trimming cost V 1 base and J 5 bases; bases outside gene matches: 0. The CDR3 DNA reads as TGTGCCAGCAGCTTAGGACAGGGGGACGAGCAGTACTTC. Amino acid sequence: CASSLGQGDEQYF. Full variable domain (missing parts from reference TRBV7-9 and TRBJ2-7): DTGVSQNPRHKITKRGQNVTFRCDPISEHNRLYWYRQTLGQGPEFLTYFQNEAQLEKSRLLSDRFSAERPKGSFSTLEIQRTEQGDSAMYLCASSLGQGDEQYFGPGTRLTVT.

The V and J genes are TRBV10-3 and TRBJ2-2; 8 bases match TRBD2. The CDR3 contains 13 residues. Germline assignment: CDR1 ENHRY and CDR2 SYGVKD. Losses at the gene ends were 9 bases for V and 7 bases for J; bases not matched to a gene: 7. The CDR3 here is CAMAAGAGGELFF. The CDR3 nucleotides read TGTGCCATGGCAGCGGGAGCAGGCGGGGAGCTGTTTTTT.

The chain joins TRBV10-3 to TRBJ2-5; TRBD1 aligns across 7 bases. The V gene end was trimmed by 2 bases and the J gene end by 1 base; junction bases not matched to a gene: 4. CDR3 length: 15 residues. The germline gives CDR1 ENHRY, CDR2 SYGVKD. This CDR3 reads CAISEGTETQETQYF. CDR3 nucleotides: TGTGCCATCAGTGAGGGGACAGAAACCCAAGAGACCCAGTACTTC.

The J gene is TRBJ1-2, the V gene TRBV9; weak D call: TRBD1 (5 bases). CDR1 and CDR2 (germline): SGDLS, YYNGEE. This CDR3 region has 14 residues. Trimming removed 6 bases at V and 5 bases at J, with 17 bases between. CDR3 sequence: CASKMPGSAYGYTF. The DNA of the CDR3 is TGTGCCAGCAAAATGCCAGGGTCTGCTTATGGCTACACCTTC.

J is TRBJ2-5 and V is TRBV15, with 10 bases fitting TRBD2. The CDR3 is made up of 16 amino acids. J gave up 1 base and V 1 base, and 3 bases lay outside the gene matches. CDR1 is LNHNV, CDR2 YYDKDF, per germline (reference sequence). CDR3 protein: CATSRGRTSGQETQYF. DNA for the CDR3: TGTGCCACCAGCAGAGGTAGGACTAGCGGCCAAGAGACCCAGTACTTC.

This clone was seen only once. The chain couples TRBV7-9 to TRBJ2-1, with 7 bases fitting TRBD2. Trimming removed 4 bases from V and 0 bases from J; junction bases left unmatched: 12. Germline values: CDR1 SEHNR, CDR2 FQNEAQ (reference sequence). The CDR3 is made up of 18 amino acids. The CDR3 loop is CASSSPTSGTISYNEQFF. CDR3 bases: TGTGCCAGCAGCTCCCCAACCAGCGGGACTATCTCCTACAATGAGCAGTTCTTC.

The count of this clone is one. The rearrangement joins TRBV2 to TRBJ2-7; tentative D call: TRBD2 (5 bases). The V and J ends lost 5 bases and 3 bases respectively, with 8 bases between them. Germline-derived CDR1 and CDR2 are SNHLY and FYNNEI. The CDR3 is 12 amino acids. Here the CDR3 DNA reads TGTGCCAGCAGTCTGGACTTCTACGAGCAGTACTTC. Its protein is CASSLDFYEQYF.

The J gene is TRBJ1-1, the V gene TRBV7-9; perhaps TRBD1 as D (5 bases). Per germline, CDR1 SEHNR and CDR2 FQNEAQ (reference sequence). CDR3 length equals 16 residues. The V end lost 2 bases, the J end lost 5 bases, and 18 bases lay between the germline ends. The CDR3 DNA follows: TGTGCCAGCAGCTTAAAAAGGTCCGGGAGGGGAACTGAAGCTTTCTTT. The encoded protein is CASSLKRSGRGTEAFF.

The gene calls are TRBV30 and TRBJ1-1; D not certain. Germline V lookup: CDR1 GTSNPN, CDR2 SVGIG (reference sequence). The CDR3 is 14 amino acids. Deletions cut 1 base from V and 4 bases from J, with 13 bases between. The CDR3 coding sequence is TGTGCCTGGAGTGAGGGAGCCGGATTCACTGAAGCTTTCTTT. This translates into CAWSEGAGFTEAFF. Looking up the rest from reference TRBV30 and TRBJ1-1 gives the full variable domain: SQTIHQWPATLVQPVGSPLSLECTVEGTSNPNLYWYRQAAGRGLQLLFYSVGIGQISSEVPQNLSASRPQDRQFILSSKKLLLSDSGFYLCAWSEGAGFTEAFFGQGTRLTVV.

V is TRBV4-3 and J is TRBJ2-5; tentatively, D is TRBD2 (6 bases). CDR3 length: 15 amino acids. Between the trimmed V and J ends, which lost 4 bases and 5 bases, there was a span of 17 bases. Looked up from germline, CDR1 is LGHNA and CDR2 is YSLEER. CDR3: CASSRTGLPRETQYF. CDR3 in DNA: TGCGCCAGCAGCCGAACGGGACTCCCCAGGGAGACCCAGTACTTC.

J is TRBJ2-2 and V is TRBV4-1; 13 bases are shared with TRBD2. Unmatched junction bases numbered 1, after V lost 4 bases and J lost 8 bases. The CDR3 spans 14 residues. In germline, CDR1 is MGHRA, CDR2 YSYEKL. The CDR3 coding sequence is TGCGCCAGCAGCCGGGGACTAGCGGGGGGGGAGCTGTTTTTT. As protein: CASSRGLAGGELFF.

The CDR3 DNA reads TGTGCCAGCAGTTTAGCGGCCGGAAATAACTATGGCTACACCTTC. It codes for CASSLAAGNNYGYTF. The V and J genes are TRBV27 and TRBJ1-2; D not resolved. In germline, CDR1 is MNHEY, CDR2 SMNVEV (reference sequence). This CDR3 has 15 residues. Trimming shortened V by 2 bases and J by 1 base, and 11 bases separated the two germline ends.

A single count supports this clone. The chain couples TRBV7-8 to TRBJ1-2; 7 bases match TRBD1. Trimming took 5 bases from V and 5 from J; bases not matched to a gene: 11. Germline V CDR1 and CDR2: SGHVS, FQNEAQ. The length of the CDR3 is 15 residues. The DNA for the CDR3 is TGTGCCAGCAGCCCTGAGGGGGCGCGTATGTATGGCTACACCTTC. It specifies CASSPEGARMYGYTF.

CDR3 in amino acids: CATSTGHSSYNEQFF. The CDR3 DNA is TGTGCCACCAGCACGGGACATAGCTCCTACAATGAGCAGTTCTTC. The V call is TRBV15, the J call TRBJ2-1, with TRBD1 as a possible D gene (6 bases). This CDR3 is 15 amino acids long. V lost 4 bases to trimming and J lost 0 bases, with 10 bases between them. CDR1 LNHNV and CDR2 YYDKDF come from the germline V gene (reference sequence).

The chain links TRBV16 to TRBJ1-1, with D maybe TRBD1 (5 bases). The V end lost 4 bases, the J end lost 1 base, and 10 bases lay between the germline ends. CDR3 length equals 14 residues. The germline V gene has CDR1 KGHSY and CDR2 FQNENV. The chain's CDR3 is CASSPGGGNTEAFF. DNA of the CDR3: TGTGCCAGCAGCCCTGGGGGGGGGAACACTGAAGCTTTCTTT.

The chain recombines TRBV7-2 with TRBJ2-7, with 12 bases fitting TRBD2. J was trimmed by 7 bases and V by 5 bases; bases with no gene match: 12. The CDR3 sequence is 16 residues long. CDR1 is SGHTA, CDR2 FQGNSA, per germline. In nucleotides, the CDR3 is TGTGCCAGCAGCCCGTTACTAGCGGGAGGAGTGCGGGAGCAGTACTTC. It translates to CASSPLLAGGVREQYF.

This rearrangement joins TRBV28 to TRBJ2-7, with 8 bases identical to TRBD2. The germline V gene has CDR1 MDHEN and CDR2 SYDVKM. The CDR3 runs to 18 residues. J gave up 0 bases and V 2 bases, and 12 bases lay outside the gene matches. CDR3 bases: TGTGCCAGCAGTTTAGTAACTAGCGGCTTCACTAGCTCCTACGAGCAGTACTTC. Translating gives CASSLVTSGFTSSYEQYF.